This T cell receptor (beta chain) came from a study of control samples from healthy donors and cancer patients. Using immunoSEQ multiplex PCR, the repertoire was profiled, and TCRdb retains in-frame clones only, with some absent. The sample consists of under 200,000 clones, about 94% of them appearing once. Germline assignment: CDR1 SQVTM and CDR2 ANQGSEA. The CDR3 contains 17 residues. After removal of 0 bases from V and 4 bases from J, the junction contained 9 bases not matched to a gene. The chain links TRBV29-1 to TRBJ1-3; 10 bases fit TRBD1. This clonotype was obtained from a woman in her forties in good health. The specimen was blood. The CDR3, as DNA: TGCAGCGTTGAAGAAAGGACAGGGGGTTTCATCGGAAACACCATATATTTT. Encoded protein: CSVEERTGGFIGNTIYF.